Described below is a single TCR beta chain sequence and its context. Its cognate antigen is unknown. The data are from a study of cytomegalovirus exposure and HLA in healthy donors. The PCR contained 60 Vbeta and 13 Jbeta primers. Sequencing used immunoSEQ multiplex PCR; TCRdb keeps in-frame clones, though not all of them. The sample has 120,000 to 150,000 clones, 75% to 80% seen once. Study results and limitations: Several top significant clusters appeared, in a later analysis, to be linked to common viral pathogens.

V lost 3 bases and J 0 bases, leaving 14 bases between the germline ends. Per germline, CDR1 SQVTM and CDR2 ANQGSEA. This CDR3 comprises 15 residues. The chain joins TRBV29-1 to TRBJ1-1, with D perhaps TRBD1 (5 bases). The sequenced sample was PBMCs. This TCR came from a woman aged 25-40 years in good health and CMV-seronegative. This chain's CDR3 is CSVDGGTGVNTEAFF. CDR3 nucleotide sequence: TGCAGCGTTGATGGGGGGACTGGAGTGAACACTGAAGCTTTCTTT.